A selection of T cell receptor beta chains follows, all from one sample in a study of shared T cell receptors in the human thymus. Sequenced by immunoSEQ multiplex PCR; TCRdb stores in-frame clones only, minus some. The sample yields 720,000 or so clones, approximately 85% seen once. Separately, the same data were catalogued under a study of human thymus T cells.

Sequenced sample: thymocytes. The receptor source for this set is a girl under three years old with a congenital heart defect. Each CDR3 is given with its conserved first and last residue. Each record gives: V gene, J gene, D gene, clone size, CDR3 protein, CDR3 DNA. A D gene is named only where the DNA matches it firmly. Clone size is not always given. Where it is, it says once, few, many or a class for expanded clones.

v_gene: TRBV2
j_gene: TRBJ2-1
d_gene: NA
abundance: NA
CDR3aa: CASSEGAGAYNEQFF
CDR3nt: TGTGCCAGCAGTGAGGGGGCAGGGGCCTACAATGAGCAGTTCTTC

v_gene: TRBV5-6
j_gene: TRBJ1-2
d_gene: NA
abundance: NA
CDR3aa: CASSFAGKEDYGYTF
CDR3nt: TGTGCCAGCAGCTTTGCGGGAAAAGAAGACTATGGCTACACCTTC

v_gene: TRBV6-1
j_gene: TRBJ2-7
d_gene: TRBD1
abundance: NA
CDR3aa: CASSATGQMGTGPHEQYF
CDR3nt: TGTGCCAGCAGTGCCACTGGCCAAATGGGGACAGGGCCACACGAGCAGTACTTC

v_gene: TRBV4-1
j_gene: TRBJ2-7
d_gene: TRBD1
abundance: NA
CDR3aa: CASSQVGRQGPHEQYF
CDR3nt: TGCGCCAGCAGCCAAGTGGGGAGACAGGGCCCCCACGAGCAGTACTTC

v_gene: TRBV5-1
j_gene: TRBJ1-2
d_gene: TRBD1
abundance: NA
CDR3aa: CASSSETGAFLYGYTF
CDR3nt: TGCGCCAGCAGCTCGGAGACAGGGGCGTTTCTCTATGGCTACACCTTC

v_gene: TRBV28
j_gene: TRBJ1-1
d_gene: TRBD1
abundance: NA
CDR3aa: CASSCNRGTMNTEAFF
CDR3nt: TGTGCCAGCAGTTGCAACAGGGGAACGATGAACACTGAAGCTTTCTTT

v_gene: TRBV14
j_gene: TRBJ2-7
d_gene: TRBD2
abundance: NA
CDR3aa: CASSRVWRGEDYEQYF
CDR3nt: TGTGCCAGCAGCCGTGTTTGGCGGGGGGAAGACTACGAGCAGTACTTC

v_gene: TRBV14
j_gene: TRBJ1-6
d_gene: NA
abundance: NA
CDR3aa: CASSQDLGGRGSPLHF
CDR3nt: TGTGCCAGCAGCCAAGATCTAGGCGGCAGGGGTTCACCCCTCCACTTT

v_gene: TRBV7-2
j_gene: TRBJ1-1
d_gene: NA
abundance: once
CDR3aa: CASSPGGAEAFF
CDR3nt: TGTGCCAGCAGCCCCGGGGGGGCTGAAGCTTTCTTT

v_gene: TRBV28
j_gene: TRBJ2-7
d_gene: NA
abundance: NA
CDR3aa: CASRTSGTYEQYF
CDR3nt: TGTGCCAGCAGAACTTCAGGAACCTACGAGCAGTACTTC

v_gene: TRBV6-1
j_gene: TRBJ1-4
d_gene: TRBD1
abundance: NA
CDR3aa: CASSETGGAGEKLFF
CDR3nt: TGTGCCAGCAGTGAGACAGGGGGCGCCGGTGAAAAACTGTTTTTT

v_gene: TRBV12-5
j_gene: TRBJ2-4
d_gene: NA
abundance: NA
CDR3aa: CASGLVSFPPLLPVAKNIQYF
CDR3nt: TGTGCTAGTGGTTTGGTATCTTTCCCCCCACTACTTCCCGTAGCCAAAAACATTCAGTACTTC

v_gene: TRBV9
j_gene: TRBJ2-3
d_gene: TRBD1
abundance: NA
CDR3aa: CASSVGTGTTDTQYF
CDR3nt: TGTGCCAGCAGCGTAGGGACAGGGACCACAGATACGCAGTATTTT

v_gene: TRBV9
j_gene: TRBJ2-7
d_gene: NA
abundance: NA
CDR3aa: CASSGGQLAYEQYF
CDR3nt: TGTGCCAGCAGTGGGGGACAACTCGCCTACGAGCAGTACTTC

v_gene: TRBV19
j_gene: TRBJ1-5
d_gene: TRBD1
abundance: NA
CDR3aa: CASSIFQGDLSNQPQHF
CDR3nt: TGTGCCAGTAGTATATTTCAGGGGGACCTTAGCAATCAGCCCCAGCATTTT

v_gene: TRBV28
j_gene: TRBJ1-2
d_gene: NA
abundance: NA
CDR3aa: CASSFPDSGGYTF
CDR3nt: TGTGCCAGCAGTTTCCCGGACAGTGGGGGCTACACCTTC

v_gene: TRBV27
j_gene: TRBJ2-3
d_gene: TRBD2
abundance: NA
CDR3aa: CASSLRLAGGLNSSTDTQYF
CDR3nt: TGTGCCAGCAGTCTACGACTAGCGGGGGGTCTGAACTCAAGCACAGATACGCAGTATTTT

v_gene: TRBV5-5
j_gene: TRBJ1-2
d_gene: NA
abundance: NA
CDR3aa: CASSLESTANYGYTF
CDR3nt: TGTGCCAGCAGCTTGGAGTCTACAGCTAACTATGGCTACACCTTC

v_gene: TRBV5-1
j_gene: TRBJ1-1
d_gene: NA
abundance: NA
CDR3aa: CASSFVVANTEAFF
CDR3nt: TGCGCCAGCAGCTTCGTCGTGGCGAACACTGAAGCTTTCTTT

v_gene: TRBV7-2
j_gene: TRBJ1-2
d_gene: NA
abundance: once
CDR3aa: CASSLRGALRGLYGYTF
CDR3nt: TGTGCCAGCAGCCTCCGGGGAGCCCTACGAGGTCTCTATGGCTACACCTTC

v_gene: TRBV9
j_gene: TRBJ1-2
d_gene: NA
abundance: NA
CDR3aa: CASRKTGSTNYGYTF
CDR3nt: TGTGCCAGCAGAAAGACCGGGTCCACTAACTATGGCTACACCTTC

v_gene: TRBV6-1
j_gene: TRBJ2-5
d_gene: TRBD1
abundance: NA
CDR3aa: CASSESRGRIETQYF
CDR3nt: TGTGCCAGCAGTGAATCCAGGGGGCGTATCGAGACCCAGTACTTC

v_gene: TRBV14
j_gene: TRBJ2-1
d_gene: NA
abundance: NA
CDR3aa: CASSQASRDTRSYNEQFF
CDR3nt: TGTGCCAGCAGCCAAGCCTCTCGGGACACTCGATCCTACAATGAGCAGTTCTTC

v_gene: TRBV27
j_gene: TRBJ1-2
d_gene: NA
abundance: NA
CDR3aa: CASSPFRGSGYGYTF
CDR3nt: TGTGCCAGCAGCCCTTTCAGGGGCAGTGGCTATGGCTACACCTTC

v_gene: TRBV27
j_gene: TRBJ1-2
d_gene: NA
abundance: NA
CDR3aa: CASSTGQGYTF
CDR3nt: TGTGCCAGCAGTACAGGACAGGGCTACACCTTC

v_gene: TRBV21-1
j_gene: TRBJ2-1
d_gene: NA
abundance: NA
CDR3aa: CASSKGDVGRGRLNEQFF
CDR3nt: TGTGCCAGCAGCAAAGGAGATGTGGGCAGGGGGCGACTCAATGAGCAGTTCTTC

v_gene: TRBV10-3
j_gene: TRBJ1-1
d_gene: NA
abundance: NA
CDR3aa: CAISDPETGTEAFF
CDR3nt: TGTGCCATCAGTGACCCGGAGACGGGCACTGAAGCTTTCTTT

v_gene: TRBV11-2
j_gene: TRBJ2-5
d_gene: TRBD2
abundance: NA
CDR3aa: CASSLLAVQETQYF
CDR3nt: TGTGCCAGCAGCTTACTAGCGGTCCAAGAGACCCAGTACTTC

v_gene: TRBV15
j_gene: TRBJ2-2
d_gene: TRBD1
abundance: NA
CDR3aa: CATSRLGGSLNTGELFF
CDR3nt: TGTGCCACCAGCAGACTAGGGGGCAGCCTGAACACCGGGGAGCTGTTTTTT

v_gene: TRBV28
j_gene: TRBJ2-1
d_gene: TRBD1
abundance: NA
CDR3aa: CASSVPRDSSYNEQFF
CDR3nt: TGTGCCAGCAGTGTCCCCCGGGACAGCTCCTACAATGAGCAGTTCTTC

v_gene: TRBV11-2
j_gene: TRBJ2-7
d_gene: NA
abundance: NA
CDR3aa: CASSLPAGSSYEQYF
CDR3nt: TGTGCCAGCAGCTTACCCGCGGGCAGCTCCTACGAGCAGTACTTC

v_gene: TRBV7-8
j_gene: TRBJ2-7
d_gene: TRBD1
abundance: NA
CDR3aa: CASSLTGGNEQYF
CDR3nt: TGTGCCAGCAGCTTGACAGGGGGTAACGAGCAGTACTTC

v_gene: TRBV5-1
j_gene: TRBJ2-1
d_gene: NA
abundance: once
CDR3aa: CASSVPPAYGWYNEQFF
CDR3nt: TGCGCCAGCAGCGTCCCCCCCGCGTATGGTTGGTACAATGAGCAGTTCTTC

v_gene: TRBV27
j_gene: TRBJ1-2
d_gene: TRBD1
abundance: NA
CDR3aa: CASSSRSPGTGQGYTF
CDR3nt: TGTGCCAGCAGTTCAAGAAGTCCCGGGACAGGGCAGGGCTACACCTTC

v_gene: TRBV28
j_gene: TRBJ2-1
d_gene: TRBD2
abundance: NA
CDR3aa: CASSLRASGAHNEQFF
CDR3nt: TGTGCCAGCAGTTTAAGGGCTAGCGGGGCCCACAATGAGCAGTTCTTC

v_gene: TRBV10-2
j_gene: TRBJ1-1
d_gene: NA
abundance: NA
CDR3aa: CASGGFRNTEAFF
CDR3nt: TGCGCCAGCGGGGGGTTCAGGAACACTGAAGCTTTCTTT

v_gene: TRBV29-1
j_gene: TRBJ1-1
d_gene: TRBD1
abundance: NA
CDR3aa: CSADRVPKNTEAFF
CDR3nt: TGCAGCGCCGACAGGGTTCCAAAGAACACTGAAGCTTTCTTT

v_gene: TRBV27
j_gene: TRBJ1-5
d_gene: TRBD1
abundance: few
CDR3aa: CASSSPDRGPLVGQPQHF
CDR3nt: TGTGCCAGCAGTTCCCCAGACAGGGGCCCTTTGGTAGGTCAGCCCCAGCATTTT

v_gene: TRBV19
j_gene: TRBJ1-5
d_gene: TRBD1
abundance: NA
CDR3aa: CASSIETRTGGVEQPQHF
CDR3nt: TGTGCCAGTAGTATAGAAACCCGGACAGGAGGGGTGGAACAGCCCCAGCATTTT

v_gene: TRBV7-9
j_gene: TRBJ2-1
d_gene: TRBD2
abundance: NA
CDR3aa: CASSLKRGGGDEQFF
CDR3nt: TGTGCCAGCAGCCTAAAGCGGGGGGGCGGGGATGAGCAGTTCTTC

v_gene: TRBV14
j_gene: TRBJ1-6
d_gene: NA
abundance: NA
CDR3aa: CASSQGKYYRPGGASPLHF
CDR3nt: TGTGCCAGCAGCCAAGGGAAGTATTATCGACCGGGGGGGGCTTCACCCCTCCACTTT

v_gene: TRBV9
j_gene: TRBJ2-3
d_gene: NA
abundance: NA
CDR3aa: CASSIGAGTDTQYF
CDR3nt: TGTGCCAGCAGCATTGGGGCGGGCACAGATACGCAGTATTTT

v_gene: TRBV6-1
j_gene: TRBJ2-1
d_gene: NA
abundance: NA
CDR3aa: CASSEEDKVRNNEQFF
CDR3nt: TGTGCCAGCAGTGAAGAGGACAAAGTCCGGAACAATGAGCAGTTCTTC